These T cell receptor beta chains were read from a single sample in a study of CD8+CD57+ T cells in acquired aplastic anemia. One entry per CDR3 protein results from TCRdb running MiXCR on the reads. The data show 350,000 to 450,000 distinct CDR3 sequences, with 65% to 80% seen just once and around 4% held by the top ten. The sequenced material came from sorted CD4+, CD8+, or CD8+CD57+ T cells (not recorded which) from PBMCs. The source of these receptors is a human donor in good health, serving as a control. The CDR3 runs from the conserved cysteine through the conserved F or W. The order of the fields is J gene, V gene, clone size, D gene, CDR3 DNA, CDR3 protein. The D gene is left open where the match is weak. A row's size may be missing; if present it is once, few, many or a size class.

>TRBJ2-2|TRBV24-1|NA|NA
TGTGCCACCGGGCCAGGGTGTAGCAATCAGCCCCTGTTTTTT
CATGPGCSNQPLFF
>TRBJ2-7|TRBV3-1|many|NA
TGTGCCAGCAGCCGGTTGAGGGGAGCGGACGAGCAGTACTTC
CASSRLRGADEQYF
>TRBJ1-2|TRBV9|once|NA
TGTGCCAGCAGCGAAGTGCAGGCGGGGACCTGG
CASSEVQAGTW
>TRBJ2-5|TRBV9|NA|TRBD2
TGTGCCAGCAGCGATACGGGGGGGGGGGAGACCCAGTACTTC
CASSDTGGGETQYF
>TRBJ1-5|TRBV7-2|NA|NA
TGTGCCAGCAGCCCTAGTGATGGTCAGTACCAGCATTTT
CASSPSDGQYQHF
>TRBJ2-1|TRBV6-7|many|NA
TGTGCCAGCAGCACCCCGGGCCAAAAGAGCTCCTACAATGAGCAGTTCTTC
CASSTPGQKSSYNEQFF
>TRBJ1-1|TRBV9|NA|NA
TGTGCTAGCAGGGTAGACAGAGGTACTGCCGAGTTCTTT
CASRVDRGTAEFF
>TRBJ2-2|TRBV6-1|NA|TRBD2
TGTGCCAGCAGTGCGACAGGGTCGGGACTAGCGGTGAACACCGGGGAGCTGTTTTTT
CASSATGSGLAVNTGELFF
>TRBJ2-5|TRBV12-3/TRBV12-4|NA|NA
TGTGCCAGCAGCGGCTGGCGACGAGAGACCCAGTACTTC
CASSGWRRETQYF
>TRBJ1-6|TRBV9|NA|TRBD1
TGTGCCAGCAGCTCGGGGGACAGGGAAAATTCACCCCTCCACTTT
CASSSGDRENSPLHF
>TRBJ1-3|TRBV12-3/TRBV12-4|many|NA
TGTGCCAGCAGTTTGGTAGGAAACACCATATATTTT
CASSLVGNTIYF
>TRBJ1-4|TRBV15|many|TRBD1
TGTGCCACCAGCAGAGATGCAGGGGGTGGAACTAATGAAAAACTGTTTTTT
CATSRDAGGGTNEKLFF
>TRBJ1-1|TRBV7-2|many|NA
TGTGCCAGCAGCACCCGACAGGACAGCTGGTCACGGGCTTTCTTT
CASSTRQDSWSRAFF
>TRBJ1-3|TRBV7-9|many|NA
TGTGCCAGCAGCTTAGCCCGAACCGGAAACACCATATATTTT
CASSLARTGNTIYF
>TRBJ2-5|TRBV5-1|NA|TRBD2
TGCGCCAGCAGCTTAGCGGGGGACTACAACCAGTACTTC
CASSLAGDYNQYF
>TRBJ2-1|TRBV7-3|once|TRBD2
TGTGCCAGCAGTGGGACTAGCGGGGGGACATTCTACAATGAGCAGTTCTTC
CASSGTSGGTFYNEQFF
>TRBJ1-1|TRBV20-1|NA|NA
TGCAGTGCTAGAGATGAGGTAGGGAACACTGAAGCTTTCTTT
CSARDEVGNTEAFF
>TRBJ1-1|TRBV5-8|many|NA
TGTGCCAGCAGCTTGTACGGAGTCGCGAAGACTGAAGCTTTCTTT
CASSLYGVAKTEAFF
>TRBJ2-6|TRBV6-6|many|TRBD1
TGTGCCACCGCCTGGGGACAGGGGGCAAACGGGGCCAACGTCCTGACTTTC
CATAWGQGANGANVLTF
>TRBJ2-2|TRBV5-1|NA|NA
TGCGCCAGCAGCGAGGATAATGCACCCCTGTTTTTT
CASSEDNAPLFF
>TRBJ1-2|TRBV7-2|NA|NA
TGTGCCAGCAGCTTCGGACGCTCGAGTGAGGCCTTCTTT
CASSFGRSSEAFF
>TRBJ1-6|TRBV19|NA|NA
TGTGCCAGTAGTGCTGGGTCAGCTTATAGTTATCGCTACCACTTT
CASSAGSAYSYRYHF
>TRBJ2-2|TRBV5-1|NA|NA
TGCGCCAGCAGCCTCCGACCGACTATCACCGGGGAGCTGTTTTTT
CASSLRPTITGELFF
>TRBJ1-2|TRBV20-1|NA|NA
TGCAGTGCTAGAGATACTAATTCACAGGCGCGGGGGACCTTC
CSARDTNSQARGTF
>TRBJ2-3|TRBV18|NA|NA
TGTGCCAGCTCACTATTTCAAGGCACAGATACGCAGTATTTT
CASSLFQGTDTQYF
>TRBJ1-6|TRBV20-1|many|NA
TGCAGTGCTAGGGACAGCTCCTATAATTCACCCCTCCACTTT
CSARDSSYNSPLHF
>TRBJ2-7|TRBV5-1|NA|TRBD2
TGCGCCAGCAGCGTGGCGGGGGGCGATAACGAGCAGTACTTC
CASSVAGGDNEQYF
>TRBJ2-1|TRBV7-3|NA|NA
TGTGCCAGCACCCCGATGGGACGTATTGAGGCTGAGCAGTTCTTC
CASTPMGRIEAEQFF
>TRBJ2-5|TRBV7-2|NA|NA
TGTGCCAGCAGCCGCCGCTGGTCTCCGGCGGAGACCCAGTACTTC
CASSRRWSPAETQYF
>TRBJ1-6|TRBV7-9|many|TRBD1
TGTGCCAGCAGCAACCGGGACAGGGATAATTCACCCCTCCACTTT
CASSNRDRDNSPLHF
>TRBJ2-7|TRBV30|NA|NA
TGTGCCTGGAGTGGGGGATTGGAGCAGTACTTC
CAWSGGLEQYF
>TRBJ2-7|TRBV7-8|few|TRBD2
TGTGCCAGCAGCCCCTCGGACAGCGGGAGTTACGAGCAGTACTTC
CASSPSDSGSYEQYF
>TRBJ1-6|TRBV9|NA|NA
TGTGCCAGCAGCTTCAAAGTGCGTAATTGGCCCCTCCACTTT
CASSFKVRNWPLHF
>TRBJ2-5|TRBV7-9|NA|NA
TGTGCCAGCAGCTTAGTTCGGAACACCGGGGAGTTGTTT
CASSLVRNTGELF
>TRBJ2-5|TRBV27|many|TRBD1
TGTGCCACTGCGACAGGGACGAAAGAGACCCAGTACTTC
CATATGTKETQYF
>TRBJ2-7|TRBV19|NA|NA
TGTGCCAGTTGGTCAGGGAGTCGTCGCTACGAGCAGTACTTC
CASWSGSRRYEQYF
>TRBJ1-6|TRBV5-1|many|TRBD1
TGCGCCAGCAGGAAGAGCAGGGGGAGCTCCTATAATTCACCCCTCCACTTT
CASRKSRGSSYNSPLHF
>TRBJ2-1|TRBV4-1|NA|NA
TGCGCCAGCAGACAGCGTCATGATGAGCAGTTCTTC
CASRQRHDEQFF
>TRBJ1-1|TRBV2|NA|NA
NA
CASSVDRDQPQHFGDGF
>TRBJ1-5|TRBV7-8|NA|NA
TGTGCCAGCAGCTTAGTTAGGACGGTGAACACTGAAGAGCATTTT
CASSLVRTVNTEEHF
>TRBJ2-2|TRBV2|many|NA
TGTGCCAGCAGCGAGTCAGGGTCCACCGGGGAGCTGTTTTTT
CASSESGSTGELFF
>TRBJ1-2|TRBV7-2|many|NA
TGTGCCAGCAGCTTATTGGCGTCGGGGCGCGGGGGAGGCTACACCTTC
CASSLLASGRGGGYTF
>TRBJ1-1|TRBV14|once|NA
TGTGCCAGCTCACCACGGGTGGCGAACACTGAAGCTTTCTTT
CASSPRVANTEAFF
>TRBJ1-6|TRBV20-1|NA|NA
TGCAGCGGGGCACGGGGACGGGAAACACCCCTCCACTTT
CSGARGRETPLHF
>TRBJ2-6|TRBV9|once|NA
TGTGCCAGCAGCCGCGGACGAGCGCAAGGCTACGAGCTGACTTTC
CASSRGRAQGYELTF
>TRBJ2-1|TRBV3-1|NA|TRBD2
TGTGCCAGCAGCCATCGGGGGGATCACTCCTACAATGAGCAGTTCTTC
CASSHRGDHSYNEQFF
>TRBJ2-7|TRBV7-2|many|TRBD1
TGTGCCAGCAGCTTAGCGCACCGAGGGGGCAACGAGCAGTACTTC
CASSLAHRGGNEQYF
>TRBJ2-7|TRBV10-1|NA|NA
TGCGCCATCAGTTCTCGGCAGGACGGAGTCTACAATGAGTACTTC
CAISSRQDGVYNEYF
>TRBJ2-7|TRBV7-7|NA|NA
TGTGCTAGCAGCGTGTCGGAGCTAGTCGAGGAGCAGTACTTC
CASSVSELVEEQYF
>TRBJ2-7|TRBV15|NA|NA
TGTGCCAGCAGCAGGGCCCAGACTTCAGATACGCAGTACTTC
CASSRAQTSDTQYF